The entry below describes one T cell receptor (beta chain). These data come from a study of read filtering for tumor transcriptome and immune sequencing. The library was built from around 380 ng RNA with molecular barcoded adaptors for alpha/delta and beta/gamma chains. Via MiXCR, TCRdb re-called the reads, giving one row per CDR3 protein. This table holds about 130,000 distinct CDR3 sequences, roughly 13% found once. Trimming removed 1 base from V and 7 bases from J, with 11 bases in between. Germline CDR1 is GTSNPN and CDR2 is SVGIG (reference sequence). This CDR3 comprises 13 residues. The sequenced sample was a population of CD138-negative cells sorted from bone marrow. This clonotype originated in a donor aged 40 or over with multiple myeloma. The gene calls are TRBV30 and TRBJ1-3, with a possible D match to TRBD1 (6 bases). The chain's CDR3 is CAWSARGTNTIYF. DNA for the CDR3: TGTGCCTGGAGTGCCAGGGGCACCAACACCATATATTTT.